This paragraph covers one TCR beta chain sequence. Its antigen is still unknown. This entry belongs to a study of persistence of HIV-infected CD4 T cells. For the study at large: Donors were ART-treated; their CMV- and Gag-responding CD4+ T cells were isolated.

The immunoSEQ assay was version 4, run in survey mode. Sequencing was performed with immunoSEQ multiplex PCR; in TCRdb, only in-frame clones are kept and a portion is missing. Of 40,000 to 55,000 clones in the sample, under 85% were seen once. Stimulation used 8 to 10 ug/mL lysate from CMV-infected fibroblasts. Sorted nonresponding memory CD4+ T cells were CD40L-negative, CD69-negative, CD45RO-high. For at least 4 years, plasma HIV-1 RNA was undetectable (<50 copies/mL). Donors had CD4+ T cell counts above 400 cells/uL and were CMV-seropositive. CD8+ T cells were removed from PBMCs prior to stimulation. The germline CDR1 and CDR2 sequences are LNHNV and YYDKDF (reference sequence). Trimming took off 3 bases at V and 7 bases at J, with 12 bases between the two ends. CDR3 size: 14 residues.

Sequenced material: CD4+ T cells sorted from PBMCs after approximately 19-hour stimulation, taken from a patient who received antiretroviral therapy. This clonotype originated in an adult man with HIV who was CMV-seropositive. The chain recombines TRBV15 with TRBJ2-2, with D unresolved. CDR3 amino acids: CATSRSQWRGELFF. Here the CDR3 DNA reads TGTGCCACCAGCAGGTCCCAGTGGCGCGGGGAGCTGTTTTTT.